The rows below give T cell receptor beta chains drawn from one sample of a study of blood T cells in healthy people across ages. TCRdb called the 5' RACE reads again in MiXCR, with one record for every CDR3 protein. Here the sample spans around 500,000 distinct CDR3 sequences, about 27% being singletons. This same sample was also part of a study on T cells of mothers and their children.

Sequenced input: blood. The receptors derive from a boy between 2 and 10 years old in good health. Both conserved end residues are part of each CDR3.

. | TRBV12-3/TRBV12-4 | CASIPGGRLNEQFF
TRBJ1-4 | TRBV7-9 | CASSPLPGFSNEKLFF
TRBJ1-6 | TRBV6-5 | CASSYSGRTGGISPLHF
TRBJ1-2 | TRBV6-5 | CASSLRTGSNYGYTF
TRBJ2-1 | TRBV7-9 | CASSETSGGFEEQFF
TRBJ2-5 | TRBV6-6 | CASSYSRVQETQYF
TRBJ1-1 | TRBV9 | CASGGDMNTEAFF
TRBJ2-5 | TRBV6-6 | CASGPRAGETQYF
TRBJ1-2 | TRBV6-5 | CASSYMRIGDYGYTF
. | TRBV2 | CAGGGLAGDEQYF
TRBJ2-4 | TRBV20-1 | CSARYSDRGKNIQYF
TRBJ2-1 | TRBV7-2 | CASSLNSGISYNEQFF
TRBJ2-7 | TRBV20-1 | CSAGRFSYEQYF
TRBJ2-3 | TRBV3-1 | CASSLNSGGVTDTQYF
TRBJ1-5 | TRBV5-5 | CASSSGTGPFSNQPQHF
TRBJ1-2 | TRBV29-1 | CSVGTGGPYGYTF
TRBJ1-4 | TRBV6-6 | CASSYHASNEKLFF
. | TRBV5-1 | CASSLEGGVSEQYF
. | TRBV29-1 | CSVGGVVGGQYF
TRBJ1-2 | TRBV5-1 | CASSWGDRYYGYTF
. | TRBV6-2/TRBV6-3 | CASSPWTRSDEQFF
TRBJ1-2 | TRBV6-1 | CASSGQGQGNYGYTF
TRBJ1-5 | TRBV4-3 | CASSQDPTELPQHF
TRBJ2-1 | TRBV24-1 | CATAGPDNEQFF
. | TRBV20-1 | CSARGGTGDIEQYF